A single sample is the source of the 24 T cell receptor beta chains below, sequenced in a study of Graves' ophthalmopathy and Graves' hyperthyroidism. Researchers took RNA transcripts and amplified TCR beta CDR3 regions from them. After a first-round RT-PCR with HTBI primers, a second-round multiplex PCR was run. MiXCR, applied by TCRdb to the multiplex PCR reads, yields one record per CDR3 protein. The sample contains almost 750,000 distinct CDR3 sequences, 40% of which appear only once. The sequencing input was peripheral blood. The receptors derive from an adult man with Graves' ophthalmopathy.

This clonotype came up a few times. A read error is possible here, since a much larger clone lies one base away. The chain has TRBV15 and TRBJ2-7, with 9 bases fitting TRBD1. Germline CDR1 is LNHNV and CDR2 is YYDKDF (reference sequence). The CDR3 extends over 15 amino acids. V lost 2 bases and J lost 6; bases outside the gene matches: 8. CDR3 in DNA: TGTGCCACCAGCAGACCCGGGACAGGGACCTGCGAGCAGTACTTC. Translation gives CATSRPGTGTCEQYF.

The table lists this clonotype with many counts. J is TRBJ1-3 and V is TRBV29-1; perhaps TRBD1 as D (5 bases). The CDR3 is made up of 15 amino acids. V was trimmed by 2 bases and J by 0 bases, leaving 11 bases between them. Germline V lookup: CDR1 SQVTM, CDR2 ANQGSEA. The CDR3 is CSVESGGSSGNTIYF. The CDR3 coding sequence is TGCAGCGTTGAATCCGGGGGGAGCTCTGGAAACACCATATATTTT.

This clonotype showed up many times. The CDR3 loop is CASSGVRGDGYTF. In nucleotides, the CDR3 is TGTGCCAGCAGTGGCGTCCGGGGGGATGGCTACACCTTC. The chain couples TRBV25-1 to TRBJ1-2; perhaps TRBD1 as D (5 bases). V lost 4 bases to trimming and J lost 6 bases, with 12 bases between them. The CDR3 runs 13 residues. CDR1 MGHDK and CDR2 SYGVNS come from the germline V gene.

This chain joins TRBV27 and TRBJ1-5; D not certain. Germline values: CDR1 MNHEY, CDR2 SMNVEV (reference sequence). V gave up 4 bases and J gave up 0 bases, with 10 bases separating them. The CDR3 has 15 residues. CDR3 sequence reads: CASSYIDTSNQPQHF. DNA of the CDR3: TGTGCCAGCAGTTATATCGACACTAGCAATCAGCCCCAGCATTTT.

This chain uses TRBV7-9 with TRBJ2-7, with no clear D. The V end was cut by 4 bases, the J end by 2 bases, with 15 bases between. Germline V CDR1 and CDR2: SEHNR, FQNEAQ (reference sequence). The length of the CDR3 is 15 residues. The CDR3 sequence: CASSSRPDLPYEQYF. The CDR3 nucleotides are TGTGCCAGCAGCTCCCGGCCGGACCTCCCCTACGAGCAGTACTTC.

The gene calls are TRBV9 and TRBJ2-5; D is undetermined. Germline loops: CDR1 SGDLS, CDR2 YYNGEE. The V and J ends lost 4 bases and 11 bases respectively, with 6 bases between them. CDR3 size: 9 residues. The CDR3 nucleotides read TGTGCCAGCAGCCCTTTACAGTACTTC. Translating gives CASSPLQYF.

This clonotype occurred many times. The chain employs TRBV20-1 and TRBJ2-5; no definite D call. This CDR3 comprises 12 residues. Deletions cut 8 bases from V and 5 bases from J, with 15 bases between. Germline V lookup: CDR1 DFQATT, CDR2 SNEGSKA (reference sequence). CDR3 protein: CSPRGVAETQYF. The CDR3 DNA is TGCAGTCCACGTGGGGTTGCGGAGACCCAGTACTTC.

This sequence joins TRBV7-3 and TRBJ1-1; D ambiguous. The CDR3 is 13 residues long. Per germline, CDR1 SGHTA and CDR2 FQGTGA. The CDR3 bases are TGTGCTAGAGAGGGAGCTGGAAGTACTGAAGCTTTCTTT. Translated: CAREGAGSTEAFF.

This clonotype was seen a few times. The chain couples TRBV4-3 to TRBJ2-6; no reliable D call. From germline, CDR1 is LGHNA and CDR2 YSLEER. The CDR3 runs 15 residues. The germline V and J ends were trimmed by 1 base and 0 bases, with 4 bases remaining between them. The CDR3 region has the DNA TGCGCCAGCAGCCAAGCGAGCTCTGGGGCCAACGTCCTGACTTTC. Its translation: CASSQASSGANVLTF.

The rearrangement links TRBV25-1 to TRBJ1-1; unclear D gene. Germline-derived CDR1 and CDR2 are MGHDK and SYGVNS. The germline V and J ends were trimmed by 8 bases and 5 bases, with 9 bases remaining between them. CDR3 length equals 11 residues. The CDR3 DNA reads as TGTGCCAGCGTCAAAGGGACTGAAGCTTTCTTT. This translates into CASVKGTEAFF.

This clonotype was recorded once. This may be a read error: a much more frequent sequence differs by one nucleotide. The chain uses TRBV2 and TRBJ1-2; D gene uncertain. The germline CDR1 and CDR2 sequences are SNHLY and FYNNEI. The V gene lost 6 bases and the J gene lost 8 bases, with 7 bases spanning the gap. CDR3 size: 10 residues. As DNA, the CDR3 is TGTGCCAGCAGGGACCTGGGCTACACCTTC. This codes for CASRDLGYTF. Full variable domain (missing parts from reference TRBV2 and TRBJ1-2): EPEVTQTPSHQVTQMGQEVILRCVPISNHLYFYWYRQILGQKVEFLVSFYNNEISEKSEIFDDQFSVERPDGSNFTLKIRSTKLEDSAMYFCASRDLGYTFGSGTRLTVV.

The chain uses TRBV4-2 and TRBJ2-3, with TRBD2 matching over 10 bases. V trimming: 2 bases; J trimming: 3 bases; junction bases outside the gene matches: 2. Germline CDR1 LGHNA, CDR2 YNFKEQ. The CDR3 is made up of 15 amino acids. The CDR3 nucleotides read TGTGCCAGCAGCCAACGGACTAGCGGTACAGATACGCAGTATTTT. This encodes CASSQRTSGTDTQYF.

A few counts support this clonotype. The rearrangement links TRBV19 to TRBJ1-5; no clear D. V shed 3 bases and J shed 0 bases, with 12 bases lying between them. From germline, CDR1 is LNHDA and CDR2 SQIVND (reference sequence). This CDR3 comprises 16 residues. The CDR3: CASSIRQAYSNQPQHF. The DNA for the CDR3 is TGTGCCAGTAGTATTAGGCAGGCCTATAGCAATCAGCCCCAGCATTTT.

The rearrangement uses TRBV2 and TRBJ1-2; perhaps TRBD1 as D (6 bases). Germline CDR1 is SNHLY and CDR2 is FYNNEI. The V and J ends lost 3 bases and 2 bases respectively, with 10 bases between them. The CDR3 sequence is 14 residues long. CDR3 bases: TGTGCCAGCAGTGAGGAGGGGGAGAACTATGGCTACACCTTC. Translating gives CASSEEGENYGYTF.

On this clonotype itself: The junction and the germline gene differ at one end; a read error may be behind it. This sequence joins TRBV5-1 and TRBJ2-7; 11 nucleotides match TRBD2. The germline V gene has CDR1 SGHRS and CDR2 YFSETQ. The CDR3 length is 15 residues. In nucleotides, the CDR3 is TGTGCCAGCAGCTTAGGTGGGACTAGCGGCTACGAGCAGTACTTC. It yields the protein CASSLGGTSGYEQYF.

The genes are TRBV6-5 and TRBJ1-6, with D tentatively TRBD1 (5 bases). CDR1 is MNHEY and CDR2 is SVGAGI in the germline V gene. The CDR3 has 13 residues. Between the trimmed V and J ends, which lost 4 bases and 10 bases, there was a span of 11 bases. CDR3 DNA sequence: TGTGCCAGCAGTTGCCTTCAGGGATCACCCCTCCACTTT. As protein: CASSCLQGSPLHF.

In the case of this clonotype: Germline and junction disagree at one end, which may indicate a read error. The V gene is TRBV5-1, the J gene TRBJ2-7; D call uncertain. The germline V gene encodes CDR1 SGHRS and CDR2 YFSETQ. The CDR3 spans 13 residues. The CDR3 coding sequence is TGCGCCAGCGGCTTGGGTGGTCCGGTCGAGCAGTACTTC. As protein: CASGLGGPVEQYF.

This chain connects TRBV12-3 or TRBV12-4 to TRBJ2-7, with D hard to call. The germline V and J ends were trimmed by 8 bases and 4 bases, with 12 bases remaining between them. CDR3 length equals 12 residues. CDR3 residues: CASRNEDYEQYF. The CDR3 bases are TGTGCCAGCCGGAATGAGGATTACGAGCAGTACTTC.

The DNA of the CDR3 is TGTGCCAGGGGTGTAACCGGGGAGCTGTTTTTT. Protein sequence: CARGVTGELFF. V gene TRBV25-1 combines with J gene TRBJ2-2, with no clear D. Germline-derived CDR1 and CDR2 are MGHDK and SYGVNS. The germline V and J ends were trimmed by 9 bases and 5 bases, with 7 bases remaining between them. The CDR3 is 11 residues long.

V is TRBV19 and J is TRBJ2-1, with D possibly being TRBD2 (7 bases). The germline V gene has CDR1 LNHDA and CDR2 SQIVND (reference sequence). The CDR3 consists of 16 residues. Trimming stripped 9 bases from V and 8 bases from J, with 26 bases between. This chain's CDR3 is CASSPPSTGGRDEQFF. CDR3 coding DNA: TGTGCCAGCAGCCCCCCCTCCACGGGGGGCAGGGATGAGCAGTTCTTC. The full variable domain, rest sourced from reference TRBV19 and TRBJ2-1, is DGGITQSPKYLFRKEGQNVTLSCEQNLNHDAMYWYRQDPGQGLRLIYYSQIVNDFQKGDIAEGYSVSREKKESFPLTVTSAQKNPTAFYLCASSPPSTGGRDEQFFGPGTRLTVL.

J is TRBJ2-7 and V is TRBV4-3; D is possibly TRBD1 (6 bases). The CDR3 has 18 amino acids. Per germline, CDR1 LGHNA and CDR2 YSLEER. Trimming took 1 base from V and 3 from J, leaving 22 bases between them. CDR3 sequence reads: CASSQVKVGTTSGYEQYF. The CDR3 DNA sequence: TGCGCCAGCAGCCAAGTTAAGGTAGGGACAACGTCAGGCTACGAGCAGTACTTC.

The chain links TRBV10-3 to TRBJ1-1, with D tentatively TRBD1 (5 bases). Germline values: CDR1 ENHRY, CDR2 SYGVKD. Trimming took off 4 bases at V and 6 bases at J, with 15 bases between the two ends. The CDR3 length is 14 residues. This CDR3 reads CAISGQPGMAEAFF. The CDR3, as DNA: TGTGCCATCAGTGGACAGCCGGGGATGGCTGAAGCTTTCTTT.

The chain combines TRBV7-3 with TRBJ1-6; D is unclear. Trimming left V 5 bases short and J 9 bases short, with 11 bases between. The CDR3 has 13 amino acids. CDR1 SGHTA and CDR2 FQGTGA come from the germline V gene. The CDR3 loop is CASSHLVGSPLHF. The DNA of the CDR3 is TGTGCCAGCAGCCACTTAGTGGGTTCACCCCTCCACTTT.

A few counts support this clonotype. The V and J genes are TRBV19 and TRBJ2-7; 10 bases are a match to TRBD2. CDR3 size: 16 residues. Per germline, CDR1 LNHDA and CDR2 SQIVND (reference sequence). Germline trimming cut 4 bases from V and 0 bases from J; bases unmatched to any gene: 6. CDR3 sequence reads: CASSSSGRPFSYEQYF. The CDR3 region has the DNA TGTGCCAGTAGTAGTAGCGGGAGGCCCTTCTCCTACGAGCAGTACTTC.